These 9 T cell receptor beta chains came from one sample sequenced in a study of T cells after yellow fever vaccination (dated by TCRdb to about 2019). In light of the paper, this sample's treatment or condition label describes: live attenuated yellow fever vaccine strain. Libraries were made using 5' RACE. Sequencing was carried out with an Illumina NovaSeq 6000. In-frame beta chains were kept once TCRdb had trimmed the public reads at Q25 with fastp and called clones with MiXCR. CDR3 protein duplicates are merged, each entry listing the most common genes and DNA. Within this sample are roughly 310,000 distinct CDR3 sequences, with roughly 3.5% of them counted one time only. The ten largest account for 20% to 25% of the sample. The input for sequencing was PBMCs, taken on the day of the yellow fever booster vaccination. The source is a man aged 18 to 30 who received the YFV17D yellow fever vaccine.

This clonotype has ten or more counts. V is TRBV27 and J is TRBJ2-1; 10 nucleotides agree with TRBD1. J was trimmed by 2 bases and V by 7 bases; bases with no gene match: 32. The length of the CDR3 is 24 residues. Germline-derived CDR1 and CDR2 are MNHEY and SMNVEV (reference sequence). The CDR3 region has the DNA TGTGCCAGCACCAAATCTCTCCGACAGGGGGCGCTGAAGGTCCCCAGGGGAACCTACAATGAGCAGTTCTTC. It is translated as CASTKSLRQGALKVPRGTYNEQFF.

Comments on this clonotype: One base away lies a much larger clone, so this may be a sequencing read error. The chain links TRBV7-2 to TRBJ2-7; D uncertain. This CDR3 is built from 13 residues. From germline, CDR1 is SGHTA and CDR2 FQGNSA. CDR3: CASSSPINYEKYF. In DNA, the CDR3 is TGTGCCAGCAGCTCTCCCATAAACTACGAGAAGTACTTC.

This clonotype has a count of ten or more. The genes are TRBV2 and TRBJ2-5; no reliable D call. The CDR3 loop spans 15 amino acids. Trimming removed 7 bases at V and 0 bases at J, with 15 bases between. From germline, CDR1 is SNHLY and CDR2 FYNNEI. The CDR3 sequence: CASNLARSYQETQYF. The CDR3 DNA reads TGTGCCAGCAACCTTGCCCGGTCATACCAAGAGACCCAGTACTTC.

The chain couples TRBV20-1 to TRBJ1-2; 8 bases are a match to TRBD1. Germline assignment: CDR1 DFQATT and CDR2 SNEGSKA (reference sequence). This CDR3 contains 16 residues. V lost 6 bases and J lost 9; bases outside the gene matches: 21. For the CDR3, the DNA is TGCAGTGCCCCCAGAGCGACAGGGGCTGGGTCTGGGAGCTACACCTTC. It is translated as CSAPRATGAGSGSYTF.

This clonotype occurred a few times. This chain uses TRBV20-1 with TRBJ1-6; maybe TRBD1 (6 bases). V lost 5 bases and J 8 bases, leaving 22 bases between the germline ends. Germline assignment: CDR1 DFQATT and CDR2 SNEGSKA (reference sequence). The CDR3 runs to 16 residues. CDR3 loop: CSAARARGVVDSPLHF. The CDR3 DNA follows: TGCAGTGCTGCGAGGGCCAGGGGTGTTGTCGATTCACCCCTCCACTTT.

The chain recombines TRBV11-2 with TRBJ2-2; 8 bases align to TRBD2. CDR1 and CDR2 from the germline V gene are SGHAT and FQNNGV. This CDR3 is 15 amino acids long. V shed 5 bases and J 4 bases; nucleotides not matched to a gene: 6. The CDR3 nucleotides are TGTGCCAGCAGCCAAGGACTAGCAGGCACCGGGGAGCTGTTTTTT. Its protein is CASSQGLAGTGELFF.

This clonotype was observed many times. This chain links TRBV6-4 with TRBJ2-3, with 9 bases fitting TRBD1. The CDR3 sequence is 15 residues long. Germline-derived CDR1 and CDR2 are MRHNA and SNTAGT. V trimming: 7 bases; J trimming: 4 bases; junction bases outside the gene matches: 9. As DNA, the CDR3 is TGTGCCAGCACTCCGACAGGGGGTAGAGCAGATACGCAGTATTTT. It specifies CASTPTGGRADTQYF.

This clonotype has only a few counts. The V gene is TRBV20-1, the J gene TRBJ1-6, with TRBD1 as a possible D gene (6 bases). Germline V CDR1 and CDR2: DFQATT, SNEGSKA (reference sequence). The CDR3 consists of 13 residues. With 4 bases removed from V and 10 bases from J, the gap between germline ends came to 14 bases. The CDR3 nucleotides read TGCAGTGCTACCGAACAGGGAACCTCACCCCTCCACTTT. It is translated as CSATEQGTSPLHF.

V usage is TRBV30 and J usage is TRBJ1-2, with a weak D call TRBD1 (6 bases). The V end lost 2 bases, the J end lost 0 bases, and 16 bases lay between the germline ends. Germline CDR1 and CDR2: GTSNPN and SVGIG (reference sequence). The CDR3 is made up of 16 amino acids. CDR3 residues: CAWSSYRALANYGYTF. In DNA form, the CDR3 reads TGTGCCTGGAGTTCTTACAGGGCTTTAGCTAACTATGGCTACACCTTC.